The rows below give T cell receptor beta chains drawn from one sample of a study of T cell responses to AZD1222 COVID-19 vaccine. Repertoires were generated with immunoSEQ multiplex PCR, while TCRdb's copy carries only in-frame clones and drops some. The sample gives about 130,000 clones, more than 70% of which show up once; roughly 12% is in the top ten. The sample was peripheral blood, taken on day 0 of AZD1222 vaccination. These receptors were collected from an adult in good health. Each CDR3 is given with its conserved first and last residue. D genes are given only for firm matches. Only some rows state a clone size, as once, few, many or a class for expanded clones.

clone_size	v_call	j_call	d_call	cdr3_aa	cdr3_nt
NA	TRBV20-1	TRBJ1-2	NA	CSARANYGYTF	TGCAGTGCTAGAGCGAACTATGGCTACACCTTC
NA	TRBV28	TRBJ1-3	NA	CASSSLYTIYF	TGTGCCAGCAGTTCCCTATACACCATATATTTT
NA	TRBV20-1	TRBJ1-2	NA	CSARPGSGYTF	TGCAGTGCTCGTCCAGGGTCTGGCTACACCTTC
NA	TRBV9	TRBJ1-1	NA	CASSHGQNTEAFF	TGTGCCAGCAGCCACGGACAGAACACTGAAGCTTTCTTT
NA	TRBV28	TRBJ2-7	NA	CASSIRGAVSYEQYF	TGTGCCAGCAGTATCCGGGGGGCGGTCTCCTACGAGCAGTACTTC
NA	TRBV7-9	TRBJ2-3	NA	CASRLVGLRTDTQYF	TGTGCCAGCAGGCTCGTAGGGCTGCGGACAGATACGCAGTATTTT
NA	TRBV6-5	TRBJ1-3	NA	CASRPSSGNTIYF	TGTGCCAGCAGGCCAAGCTCTGGAAACACCATATATTTT
NA	TRBV9	TRBJ2-2	NA	CASSVESVSRELFF	TGTGCCAGCAGCGTAGAATCTGTCAGCCGGGAGCTGTTTTTT
NA	TRBV5-1	TRBJ2-3	NA	CASSLRGDTQYF	TGCGCCAGCAGCTTACGAGGAGATACGCAGTATTTT
NA	TRBV19	TRBJ1-1	TRBD1	CASRGTGGGSTEAFF	TGTGCCAGTAGAGGGACAGGGGGTGGTTCGACTGAAGCTTTCTTT
NA	TRBV5-1	TRBJ1-1	TRBD1	CASSRDRGGTEAFF	TGCGCCAGCAGCCGTGACAGGGGAGGCACTGAAGCTTTCTTT
NA	TRBV4-3	TRBJ1-2	NA	CASSQEGTAFSGYTF	TGCGCCAGCAGCCAAGAAGGCACAGCCTTTTCGGGCTACACCTTC
NA	TRBV19	TRBJ2-5	NA	CASSMAGQRRTQYF	TGTGCCAGTAGTATGGCCGGTCAAAGAAGGACCCAGTACTTC
NA	TRBV3-1/TRBV3-2	TRBJ1-1	NA	CASSRSQSSAFF	TGTGCCAGCAGCCGCTCGCAGTCTTCCGCTTTCTTT
few	TRBV19	TRBJ1-1	NA	CASSAHWGVNTEAFF	TGTGCCAGTAGTGCCCATTGGGGGGTGAACACTGAAGCTTTCTTT
once	TRBV11-2	TRBJ2-7	TRBD1	CASSPTGDEQYF	TGTGCCAGCAGCCCGACAGGGGATGAGCAGTACTTC
NA	TRBV5-1	TRBJ1-2	NA	CASSLDPASAYGYTF	TGCGCCAGCAGCTTGGATCCAGCCTCTGCCTATGGCTACACCTTC
NA	TRBV28	TRBJ1-3	NA	CASNSENSGNTIYF	TGTGCCAGCAACTCAGAAAACTCTGGAAACACCATATATTTT
NA	TRBV6-1	TRBJ1-6	TRBD1	CASSETGGRNSPLHF	TGTGCCAGCAGTGAAACAGGGGGACGCAATTCACCCCTCCACTTT
NA	TRBV3-1/TRBV3-2	TRBJ2-2	NA	CASSLGYTGELFF	TGTGCCAGCAGCCTAGGGTATACCGGGGAGCTGTTTTTT
NA	TRBV10-3	TRBJ1-5	NA	CAISESYGIVHQPQHF	TGTGCCATCAGTGAGTCTTACGGGATAGTCCACCAGCCCCAGCATTTT
NA	TRBV10-3	TRBJ2-7	NA	CAISESTALYEQYF	TGTGCCATCAGTGAGTCGACAGCGCTTTACGAGCAGTACTTC
NA	TRBV5-6	TRBJ2-7	TRBD2	CASSLERLAGVRFYEQYF	TGTGCCAGCAGCTTGGAGCGCCTAGCGGGAGTTCGTTTTTACGAGCAGTACTTC
NA	TRBV7-3	TRBJ2-5	NA	CASSPQGNQETQYF	TGTGCCAGCAGCCCACAGGGTAACCAAGAGACCCAGTACTTC
NA	TRBV4-2	TRBJ2-2	TRBD1	CASSGQGTGELFF	TGTGCCAGCAGCGGACAGGGAACCGGGGAGCTGTTTTTT
medium-sized	TRBV6-4	TRBJ2-1	NA	CASSASSYNEQFF	TGTGCCAGCAGTGCTAGCTCCTACAATGAGCAGTTCTTC
NA	TRBV5-4	TRBJ2-3	TRBD1	CASSADRVTTDTQYF	TGTGCCAGCAGCGCGGACAGGGTTACCACAGATACGCAGTATTTT
NA	TRBV7-7	TRBJ1-1	NA	CASSLTLNTEAFF	TGTGCCAGCAGCCTGACACTGAACACTGAAGCTTTCTTT
NA	TRBV19	TRBJ1-3	NA	CASSKSDLEGNTIYF	TGTGCCAGTAGTAAGTCGGACCTGGAGGGAAACACCATATATTTT
NA	TRBV7-2	TRBJ1-6	NA	CASSLGTVSSYNSPLHF	TGTGCCAGCAGCTTAGGGACGGTTAGCTCCTATAATTCACCCCTCCACTTT
few	TRBV7-9	TRBJ2-7	NA	CASTTPGTEAYEQYF	TGTGCCAGCACCACGCCGGGGACGGAAGCCTACGAGCAGTACTTC
NA	TRBV6-5	TRBJ2-1	TRBD2	CASSFRTSGGYNEQFF	TGTGCCAGCAGTTTCCGGACTAGCGGCGGATACAATGAGCAGTTCTTC
NA	TRBV3-1/TRBV3-2	TRBJ2-7	TRBD2	CASSPGLAGSYEQYF	TGTGCCAGCAGCCCAGGACTAGCGGGGTCCTACGAGCAGTACTTC
once	TRBV2	TRBJ1-4	NA	CASSEGGNEKLFF	TGTGCCAGCAGTGAAGGGGGAAATGAAAAACTGTTTTTT
NA	TRBV18	TRBJ2-5	NA	CASSRSPETQYF	TGTGCCAGCTCTAGGAGTCCCGAGACCCAGTACTTC
NA	TRBV7-9	TRBJ1-5	TRBD1	CASSSTGAFNQPQHF	TGTGCCAGCAGCTCGACAGGGGCCTTCAATCAGCCCCAGCATTTT
NA	TRBV9	TRBJ2-7	TRBD1	CASSVGQGWGQYF	TGTGCCAGCAGCGTAGGACAGGGGTGGGGGCAGTACTTC
NA	TRBV19	TRBJ2-7	TRBD2	CASSPTGGRADEQYF	TGTGCCAGTAGTCCCACGGGGGGGAGAGCAGACGAGCAGTACTTC
NA	TRBV7-2	TRBJ2-7	NA	CASSLAGGALNEQYF	TGTGCCAGCAGCTTAGCAGGGGGGGCTTTGAACGAGCAGTACTTC
once	TRBV5-6	TRBJ2-5	NA	CASSVKGGKYQETQYF	TGTGCCAGCAGCGTAAAAGGGGGGAAGTACCAAGAGACCCAGTACTTC
NA	TRBV10-3	TRBJ2-2	NA	CAISDVGGSFGPGELFF	TGTGCCATCAGTGATGTCGGGGGCTCCTTCGGGCCCGGGGAGCTGTTTTTT
NA	TRBV7-9	TRBJ1-1	NA	CASSLVLVNTEAFF	TGTGCCAGCAGCTTAGTTTTGGTGAACACTGAAGCTTTCTTT
once	TRBV30	TRBJ2-7	TRBD1	CAWTVTGVEQYF	TGTGCCTGGACTGTGACAGGGGTCGAGCAGTACTTC
NA	TRBV28	TRBJ1-5	NA	CASSPPRGPQHF	TGTGCCAGCAGTCCCCCTCGAGGGCCCCAGCATTTT
NA	TRBV5-1	TRBJ2-7	TRBD2	CASSSSGLAEEQYF	TGCGCCAGCAGCTCTTCGGGACTAGCGGAGGAGCAGTACTTC
NA	TRBV21-1	TRBJ1-5	NA	CARPIPLSRESNQPQHF	TGTGCCAGACCGATACCCCTTTCCCGGGAGTCTAATCAGCCCCAGCATTTT
NA	TRBV5-1	TRBJ2-1	NA	CASSFGASSYNEQFF	TGCGCCAGCAGCTTCGGCGCGAGCTCCTACAATGAGCAGTTCTTC
NA	TRBV5-4	TRBJ2-5	TRBD2	CASSLMTSGRGETQYF	TGTGCCAGCAGCCTAATGACTAGCGGGAGAGGAGAGACCCAGTACTTC
NA	TRBV11-3	TRBJ2-7	NA	CASSHSSRGEQYF	TGTGCCAGCAGCCACAGTTCCAGGGGCGAGCAGTACTTC
NA	TRBV28	TRBJ1-2	NA	CAIEMQGRGYGYTF	TGTGCCATAGAAATGCAGGGAAGGGGCTATGGCTACACCTTC
NA	TRBV7-9	TRBJ1-5	NA	CASSDSSSNQPQHF	TGTGCCAGCAGCGACAGTTCCAGCAATCAGCCCCAGCATTTT